Sequencing of this TCR beta chain was carried out in a study of blood T cell repertoires in COVID-19. The CDR3 sequence is 12 residues long. Germline assignment: CDR1 LNHDA and CDR2 SQIVND (reference sequence). Unmatched junction bases numbered 3, after V lost 6 bases and J lost 6 bases. Method: immunoSEQ multiplex PCR; TCRdb's copy keeps in-frame clones and lacks some. The profile covers roughly 370,000 clones, with approximately 87% appearing a single time and approximately 9.3% taken by the ten largest. Sequencing input: PBMCs or T cells enriched from blood (not recorded which). The TCR originated in a woman aged 50 to 60 who had recovered from COVID-19. The chain couples TRBV19 to TRBJ2-3; TRBD2 matches at 7 bases. Here the CDR3 reads CASSLGGDTQYF. CDR3 nucleotide sequence: TGTGCCAGTAGCCTCGGGGGGGATACGCAGTATTTT.